This T cell receptor beta chain originates from a study of vaccination effects on CD4 cells after COVID-19. Overall study context: Relative to the second dose, post-vaccine samples were obtained a median of 72 days later.

Study-wide points: Long after vaccination, the clones induced by infection and by vaccine shrank markedly in size.

The length of the CDR3 is 15 residues. CDR1 is SGHTA and CDR2 is FQGNSA in the germline V gene. Trimming shortened V by 6 bases and J by 5 bases, and 17 bases separated the two germline ends. Assay used: immunoSEQ multiplex PCR; TCRdb lists only in-frame clones, some missing. The table shows under 55,000 clones, with around 70% occurring only once. In this sample, this clone turned up a few times. No antigen is known for it. Subsequent to a culture period of more than 9 days, CD4+ T cells were isolated. Of the BNT162b2 and mRNA-1273 vaccines, participants received two doses of one or the other. Half the medium was swapped for IL-2 medium on days 3 and 7.

Material: CD4+ T cells from PBMCs cultured without peptide, obtained after COVID-19 vaccination. This clonotype was obtained from a human donor who received a COVID-19 vaccine. The J gene is TRBJ2-1, the V gene TRBV7-2; the D gene could be TRBD1 or TRBD2 (5 bases each). DNA for the CDR3: TGTGCCAGCAGTCCCCGTGGGACGGGCAACAATGAGCAGTTCTTC. Its translation: CASSPRGTGNNEQFF.